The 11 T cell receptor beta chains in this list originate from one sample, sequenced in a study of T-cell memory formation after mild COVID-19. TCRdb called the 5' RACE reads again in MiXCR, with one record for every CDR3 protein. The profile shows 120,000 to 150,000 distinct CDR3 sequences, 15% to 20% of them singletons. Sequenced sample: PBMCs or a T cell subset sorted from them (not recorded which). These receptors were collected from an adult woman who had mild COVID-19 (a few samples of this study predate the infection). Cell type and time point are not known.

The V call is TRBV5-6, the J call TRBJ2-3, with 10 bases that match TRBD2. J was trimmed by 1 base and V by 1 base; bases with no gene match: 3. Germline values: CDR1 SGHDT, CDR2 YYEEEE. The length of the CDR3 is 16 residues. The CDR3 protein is CASSLSSGGRTDTQYF. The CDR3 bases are TGTGCCAGCAGCTTGTCTAGCGGGGGACGCACAGATACGCAGTATTTT.

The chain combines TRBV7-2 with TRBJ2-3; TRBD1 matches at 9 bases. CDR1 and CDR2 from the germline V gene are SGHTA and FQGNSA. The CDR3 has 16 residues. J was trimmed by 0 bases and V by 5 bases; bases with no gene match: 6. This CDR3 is CASSRRDRASTDTQYF. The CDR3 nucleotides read TGTGCCAGCAGCCGCCGGGACAGGGCTAGCACAGATACGCAGTATTTT. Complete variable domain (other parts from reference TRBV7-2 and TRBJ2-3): GAGVSQSPSNKVTEKGKDVELRCDPISGHTALYWYRQSLGQGLEFLIYFQGNSAPDKSGLPSDRFSAERTGGSVSTLTIQRTQQEDSAVYLCASSRRDRASTDTQYFGPGTRLTVL.

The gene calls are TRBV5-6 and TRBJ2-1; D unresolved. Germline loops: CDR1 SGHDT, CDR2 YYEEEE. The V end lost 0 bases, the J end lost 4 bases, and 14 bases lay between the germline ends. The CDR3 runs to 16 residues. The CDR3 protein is CASSLGFQVGYNEQFF. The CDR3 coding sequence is TGTGCCAGCAGCTTGGGCTTCCAGGTGGGGTACAATGAGCAGTTCTTC.

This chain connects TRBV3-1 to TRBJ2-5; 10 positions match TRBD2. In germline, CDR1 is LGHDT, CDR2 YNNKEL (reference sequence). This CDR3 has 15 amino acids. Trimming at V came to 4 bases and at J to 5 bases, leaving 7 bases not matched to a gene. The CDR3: CASSPPAGGRETQYF. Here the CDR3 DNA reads TGTGCCAGCAGCCCCCCAGCGGGGGGGCGGGAGACCCAGTACTTC.

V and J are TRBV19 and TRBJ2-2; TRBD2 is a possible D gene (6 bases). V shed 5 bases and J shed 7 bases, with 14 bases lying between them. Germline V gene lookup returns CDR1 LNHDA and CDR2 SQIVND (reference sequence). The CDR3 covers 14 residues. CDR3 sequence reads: CASSVGTPNGELFF. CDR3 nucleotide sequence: TGTGCCAGTAGTGTCGGGACTCCTAACGGGGAGCTGTTTTTT.

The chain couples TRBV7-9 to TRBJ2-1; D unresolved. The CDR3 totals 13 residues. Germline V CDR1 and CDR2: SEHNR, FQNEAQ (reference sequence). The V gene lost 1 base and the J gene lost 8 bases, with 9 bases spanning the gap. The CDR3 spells CASSLEARDEQFF. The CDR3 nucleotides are TGTGCCAGCAGCTTAGAAGCACGGGATGAGCAGTTCTTC. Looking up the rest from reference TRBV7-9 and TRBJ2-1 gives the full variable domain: DTGVSQNPRHKITKRGQNVTFRCDPISEHNRLYWYRQTLGQGPEFLTYFQNEAQLEKSRLLSDRFSAERPKGSFSTLEIQRTEQGDSAMYLCASSLEARDEQFFGPGTRLTVL.

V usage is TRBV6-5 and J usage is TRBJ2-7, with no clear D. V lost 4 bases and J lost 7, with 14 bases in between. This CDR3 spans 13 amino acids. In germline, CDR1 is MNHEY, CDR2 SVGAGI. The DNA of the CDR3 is TGTGCCAGCAGTTCCGCCCCGCATGGGGAGCAGTACTTC. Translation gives CASSSAPHGEQYF.

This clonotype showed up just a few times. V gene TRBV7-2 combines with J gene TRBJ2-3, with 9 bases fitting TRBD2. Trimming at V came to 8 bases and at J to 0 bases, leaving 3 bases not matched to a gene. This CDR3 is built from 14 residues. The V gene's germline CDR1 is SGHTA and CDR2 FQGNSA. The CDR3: CASGGRVSTDTQYF. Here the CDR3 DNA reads TGTGCCAGCGGCGGGAGGGTCAGCACAGATACGCAGTATTTT. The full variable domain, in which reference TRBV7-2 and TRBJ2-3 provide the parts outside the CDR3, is GAGVSQSPSNKVTEKGKDVELRCDPISGHTALYWYRQSLGQGLEFLIYFQGNSAPDKSGLPSDRFSAERTGGSVSTLTIQRTQQEDSAVYLCASGGRVSTDTQYFGPGTRLTVL.

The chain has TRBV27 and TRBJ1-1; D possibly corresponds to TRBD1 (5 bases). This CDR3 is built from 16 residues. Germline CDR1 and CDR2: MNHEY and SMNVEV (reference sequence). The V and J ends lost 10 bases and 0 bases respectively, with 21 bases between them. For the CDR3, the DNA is TGTGCCACCTACTCTAGGTCAGGGTACATGAACACTGAAGCTTTCTTT. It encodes CATYSRSGYMNTEAFF.

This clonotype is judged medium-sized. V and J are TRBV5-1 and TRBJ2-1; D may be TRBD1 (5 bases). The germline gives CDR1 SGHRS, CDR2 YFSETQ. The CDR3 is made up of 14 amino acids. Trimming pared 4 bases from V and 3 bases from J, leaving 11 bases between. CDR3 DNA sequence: TGCGCCAGCAGCCGTGGGGCAGACTACAATGAGCAGTTCTTC. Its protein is CASSRGADYNEQFF.

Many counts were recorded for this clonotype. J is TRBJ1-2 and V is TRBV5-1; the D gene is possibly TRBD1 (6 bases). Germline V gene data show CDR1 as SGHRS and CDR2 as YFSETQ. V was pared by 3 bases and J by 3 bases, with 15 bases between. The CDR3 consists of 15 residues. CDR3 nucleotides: TGCGCCAGCAGCTCGGGACAAGCATCTGACTATGGCTACACCTTC. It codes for CASSSGQASDYGYTF.